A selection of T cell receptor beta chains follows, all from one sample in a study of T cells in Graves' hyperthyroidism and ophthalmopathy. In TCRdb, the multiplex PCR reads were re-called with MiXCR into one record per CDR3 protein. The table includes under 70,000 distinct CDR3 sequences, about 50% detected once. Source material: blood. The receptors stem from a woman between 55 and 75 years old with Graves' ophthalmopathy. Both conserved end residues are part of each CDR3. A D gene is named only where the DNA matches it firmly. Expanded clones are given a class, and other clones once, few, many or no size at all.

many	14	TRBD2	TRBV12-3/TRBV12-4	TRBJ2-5	CASKTSRNQETQYF	TGTGCCAGCAAGACTAGCAGAAACCAAGAGACCCAGTACTTC
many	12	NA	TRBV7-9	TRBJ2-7	CASSRTVYEQYF	TGTGCCAGCAGCCGGACAGTCTACGAGCAGTACTTC
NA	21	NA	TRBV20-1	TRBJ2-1	CSAIFAYGYTFGSGSRDEQFF	NA
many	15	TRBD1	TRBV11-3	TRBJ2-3	CASSLGQGAADTQYF	TGTGCCAGCAGCCTGGGACAGGGGGCGGCAGATACGCAGTATTTT
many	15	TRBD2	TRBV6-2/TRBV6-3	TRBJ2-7	CASRGGTSGNYEQYF	TGTGCCAGCAGGGGAGGGACTAGCGGGAACTACGAGCAGTACTTC
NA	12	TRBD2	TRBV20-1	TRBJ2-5	CSAITSGGAQYF	TGCAGTGCTATAACTAGCGGGGGGGCCCAGTACTTC
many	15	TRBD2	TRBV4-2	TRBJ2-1	CASSPTSGGAHEQFF	TGTGCCAGCAGCCCAACTAGCGGGGGGGCCCATGAGCAGTTCTTC
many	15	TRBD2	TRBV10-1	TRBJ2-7	CASSESASGSYEQYF	TGCGCCAGCAGTGAGTCTGCTAGCGGTTCCTACGAGCAGTACTTC
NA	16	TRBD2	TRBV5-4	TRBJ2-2	CASSQRGGRISGEPFF	TGTGCCAGCAGTCAGCGGGGGGGCCGCATATCGGGGGAGCCGTTTTTT
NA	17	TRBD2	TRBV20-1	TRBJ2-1	CSAAAQVGTSGSHEQFF	TGCAGTGCTGCTGCCCAGGTCGGGACTAGCGGGAGCCATGAGCAGTTCTTC
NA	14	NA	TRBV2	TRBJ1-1	CASSDGASGSEAFF	TGTGCCAGCAGTGATGGAGCTAGCGGGAGTGAAGCTTTCTTT
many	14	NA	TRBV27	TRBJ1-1	CASSPQGLVTEAFF	TGTGCCAGCAGTCCTCAGGGACTTGTCACTGAAGCTTTCTTT
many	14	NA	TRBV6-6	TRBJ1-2	CASSYRGGEYGYTF	TGTGCCAGCAGTTACAGGGGGGGTGAATATGGCTACACCTTC
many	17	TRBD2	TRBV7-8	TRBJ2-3	CASSPGLAGGTGGTQYF	TGTGCCAGCAGCCCGGGACTAGCGGGAGGAACTGGGGGTACGCAGTATTTT
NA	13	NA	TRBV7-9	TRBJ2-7	CASRSDYSYEQYF	TGTGCCAGCCGCTCAGACTATTCCTACGAGCAGTACTTC
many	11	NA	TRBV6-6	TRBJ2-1	CASSWDNRRFF	TGTGCCAGCAGTTGGGACAATCGTCGGTTCTTC
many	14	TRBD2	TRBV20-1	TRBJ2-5	CSARDPSGVETQYF	TGCAGTGCTAGAGATCCTAGCGGGGTGGAGACCCAGTACTTC
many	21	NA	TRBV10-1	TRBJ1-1	CASSEIVSVGSAVHSNTEAFF	TGCGCCAGCAGTGAGATTGTTTCGGTTGGCAGTGCGGTCCATTCGAACACTGAAGCTTTCTTT
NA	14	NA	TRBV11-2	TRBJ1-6	CASSRETGNSPLHF	TGCGCCAGCAGCCGAGAGACGGGGAATTCACCCCTCCACTTT
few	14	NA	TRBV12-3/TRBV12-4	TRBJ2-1	CASPRTRGGNEQFF	TGTGCCAGCCCAAGGACTAGAGGGGGGAATGAGCAGTTCTTC
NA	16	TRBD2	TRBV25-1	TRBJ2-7	CASSALLAGESYEQYF	TGTGCCAGCAGTGCTCTACTAGCGGGGGAGTCCTACGAGCAGTACTTC
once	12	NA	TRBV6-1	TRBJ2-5	CTSSWGKETQYF	TGTACCAGCAGTTGGGGGAAAGAGACCCAGTACTTC
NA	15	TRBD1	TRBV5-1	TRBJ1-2	CASSLSGTANYGYTF	TGCGCCAGCAGCTTGTCTGGGACAGCTAACTATGGCTACACCTTC
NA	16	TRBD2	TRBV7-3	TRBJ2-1	CASSTSGRAVHNEQFF	TGTGCCAGCAGCACTAGCGGGAGGGCTGTCCACAATGAGCAGTTCTTC
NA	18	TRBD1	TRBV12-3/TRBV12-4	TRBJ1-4	CASSITGDNTEANEKLFF	TGTGCCAGCAGTATAACAGGGGACAACACTGAAGCTAATGAAAAACTGTTTTTT
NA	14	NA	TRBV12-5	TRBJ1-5	CASGFSGGNQPQHF	TGTGCTAGTGGTTTCTCCGGGGGGAATCAGCCCCAGCATTTT
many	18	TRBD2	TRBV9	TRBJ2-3	CASSVGPLAGGRTDTQYF	TGTGCCAGCAGCGTAGGCCCCCTAGCGGGGGGACGCACAGATACGCAGTATTTT
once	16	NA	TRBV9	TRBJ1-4	CASSPLPGVSDEKLFF	TGTGCCAGCAGCCCACTCCCGGGGGTGTCTGATGAAAAACTGTTTTTT
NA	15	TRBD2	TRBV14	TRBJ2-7	CASSQDSGGAGEQYF	TGTGCCAGCAGCCAAGATAGCGGGGGGGCTGGTGAGCAGTACTTC
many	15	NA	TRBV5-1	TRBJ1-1	CASSLGVGLDTEAFF	TGCGCCAGCAGCTTGGGGGTCGGTTTGGACACTGAAGCTTTCTTT
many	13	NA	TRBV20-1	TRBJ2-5	CSANRGLQETQYF	TGCAGTGCTAACCGGGGTTTACAAGAGACCCAGTACTTC
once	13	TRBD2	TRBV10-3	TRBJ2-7	CAIGEAGEVEQYF	TGTGCCATCGGTGAGGCGGGAGAGGTCGAGCAGTACTTC
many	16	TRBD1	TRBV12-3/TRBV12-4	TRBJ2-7	CASSQAGTGADYEQYF	TGTGCCAGCAGCCAGGCCGGGACAGGGGCAGACTACGAGCAGTACTTC
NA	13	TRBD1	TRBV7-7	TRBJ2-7	CASSLQGAHEQYF	TGTGCTAGCAGCTTGCAGGGGGCCCACGAGCAGTACTTC
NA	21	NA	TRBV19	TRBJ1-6	CASSTEGAVAFFGQGLGTLHF	NA
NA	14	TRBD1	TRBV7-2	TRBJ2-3	CASSFRDRTDTQYF	TGTGCCAGCAGCTTCCGGGACAGGACAGATACGCAGTATTTT
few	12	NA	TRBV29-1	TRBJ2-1	CSVEALDNEQFF	TGCAGCGTTGAAGCACTTGACAATGAGCAGTTCTTC
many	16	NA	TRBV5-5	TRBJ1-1	CASSFKVGSPGTEAFF	TGTGCCAGCAGCTTCAAGGTCGGATCTCCGGGCACTGAAGCTTTCTTT
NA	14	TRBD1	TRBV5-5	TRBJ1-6	CASNQDRGSSPLHF	TGTGCCAGCAACCAGGACAGGGGTAGTTCACCCCTCCACTTT
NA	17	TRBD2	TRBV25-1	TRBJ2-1	CASLLGGTFSSYNEQFF	TGTGCCAGCCTATTGGGGGGGACTTTCAGCTCCTACAATGAGCAGTTCTTC
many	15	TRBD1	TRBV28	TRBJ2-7	CASSSTGRGRNEQYF	TGTGCCAGCAGTTCTACCGGCAGGGGGCGGAACGAGCAGTACTTC
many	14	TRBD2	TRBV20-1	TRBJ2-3	CSAPSGRAIDTQYF	TGCAGTGCCCCCTCCGGGAGGGCCATAGATACGCAGTATTTT
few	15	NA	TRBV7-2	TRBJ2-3	CASSSLGGFTDTQYF	TGTGCCAGCAGCTCCTTGGGGGGCTTCACAGATACGCAGTATTTT
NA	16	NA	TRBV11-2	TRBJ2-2	CASSLQGGTNTGELFF	TGTGCCAGCAGCTTGCAGGGAGGTACGAACACCGGGGAGCTGTTTTTT
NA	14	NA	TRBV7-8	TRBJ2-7	CASSLAGNAYEQYF	TGTGCCAGCAGCTTAGCGGGTAACGCCTACGAGCAGTACTTC
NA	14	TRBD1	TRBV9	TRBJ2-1	CASREGTGYNEQFF	TGTGCCAGCAGAGAGGGGACAGGGTACAACGAGCAGTTCTTC
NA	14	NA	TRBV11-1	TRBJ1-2	CASSLEQGSYGYTF	TGTGCCAGCAGCTTAGAGCAGGGCTCCTATGGCTACACCTTC
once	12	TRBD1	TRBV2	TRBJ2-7	CASARTGVEQYF	TGTGCCAGCGCACGGACAGGGGTCGAGCAGTACTTC
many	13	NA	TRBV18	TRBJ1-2	CASSVDKLDGYTF	TGTGCCAGCTCAGTTGACAAACTGGATGGCTACACCTTC
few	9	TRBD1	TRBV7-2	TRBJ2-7	CASSPRTGF	TGTGCCAGCAGCCCAAGGACAGGCTTC
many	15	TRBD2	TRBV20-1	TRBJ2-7	CSAPPASGSAYEQYF	TGCAGTGCCCCCCCTGCTAGCGGGTCCGCCTACGAGCAGTACTTC
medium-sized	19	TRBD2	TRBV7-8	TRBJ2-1	CASSPRESGGRARSNEQFF	TGTGCCAGCAGTCCAAGGGAGAGTGGCGGGAGGGCCCGATCAAATGAGCAGTTCTTC
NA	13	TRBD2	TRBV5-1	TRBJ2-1	CASGTSEYNEQFF	TGCGCCAGCGGGACTAGCGAATACAATGAGCAGTTCTTC
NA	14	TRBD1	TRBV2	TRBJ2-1	CASSGDREYNERFF	TGTGCCAGCAGTGGGGACAGGGAATACAATGAACGGTTCTTC
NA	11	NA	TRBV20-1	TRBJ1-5	CSARGKGRQHF	TGCAGTGCTAGGGGAAAGGGGCGCCAGCATTTT